Each of the 10 T cell receptor beta chains below was sequenced from the same sample in a study of T cell responses to AZD1222 COVID-19 vaccine. Using immunoSEQ multiplex PCR, the repertoire was profiled, and TCRdb retains in-frame clones only, with some absent. The table has about 100,000 clones, 85% to 90% seen once. Source: peripheral blood, taken on day 0 of AZD1222 vaccination. These receptors all stem from an adult in good health.

The rearrangement joins TRBV5-1 to TRBJ1-1; the match to TRBD1 covers 8 bases. The length of the CDR3 is 15 residues. Germline trimming cut 4 bases from V and 0 bases from J; bases unmatched to any gene: 5. The germline CDR1 and CDR2 sequences are SGHRS and YFSETQ. CDR3 DNA sequence: TGCGCCAGCAGCGGGGGGACAGGTTTGAACACTGAAGCTTTCTTT. This gives the protein CASSGGTGLNTEAFF.

This sequence joins TRBV14 and TRBJ2-3, with D perhaps TRBD2 (5 bases). V lost 5 bases, J lost 4 bases, and 10 bases lay in between. The germline V gene encodes CDR1 SGHDN and CDR2 FVKESK. The CDR3 is 13 residues long. The CDR3 region has the DNA TGTGCCAGCAGCGCCACTAGACCAGATACGCAGTATTTT. The encoded protein is CASSATRPDTQYF.

This chain uses TRBV7-9 with TRBJ2-7; D is possibly TRBD2 (6 bases). This CDR3 has 14 residues. The germline gives CDR1 SEHNR, CDR2 FQNEAQ (reference sequence). V was pared by 7 bases and J by 7 bases, with 20 bases between. The CDR3 is CASTPYRETEEQYF. CDR3 in DNA: TGTGCCAGCACCCCCTACCGGGAGACGGAAGAGCAGTACTTC.

The chain uses TRBV5-5 and TRBJ2-5; D is possibly TRBD2 (5 bases). The ends were cut back, 1 base at V and 5 bases at J, with 12 bases in the middle. There are 14 residues in the CDR3. Germline assignment: CDR1 SGHKS and CDR2 YYEKEE (reference sequence). The CDR3 loop is CASSLSRASETQYF. The CDR3, as DNA: TGTGCCAGCAGCTTGTCGAGGGCGTCGGAGACCCAGTACTTC.

V usage is TRBV6-5 and J usage is TRBJ1-2, with 9 bases lining up with TRBD1. The CDR3 spans 14 residues. Trimming removed 6 bases from V and 5 bases from J; junction bases left unmatched: 7. CDR1 and CDR2 from the germline V gene are MNHEY and SVGAGI. The CDR3 DNA reads as TGTGCCAGCAGAGAGACAGGGGGGGCGTATGGCTACACCTTC. It codes for CASRETGGAYGYTF.

V and J are TRBV5-4 and TRBJ1-2; D perhaps matches TRBD1 (6 bases). The germline gives CDR1 SGHNT, CDR2 YYREEE (reference sequence). This CDR3 is built from 15 residues. Trimming pared 0 bases from V and 0 bases from J, leaving 9 bases between. The CDR3 here is CASSLGTETNYGYTF. The CDR3 nucleotides are TGTGCCAGCAGCTTGGGGACAGAGACTAACTATGGCTACACCTTC.

The chain employs TRBV19 and TRBJ1-1; tentative D call: TRBD1 (5 bases). Trimming removed 3 bases from V and 0 bases from J, with 8 bases in between. Germline V CDR1 and CDR2: LNHDA, SQIVND (reference sequence). The CDR3 totals 14 residues. CDR3 sequence (DNA): TGTGCCAGTAGTATTACGGACATGAACACTGAAGCTTTCTTT. It codes for CASSITDMNTEAFF. The full variable domain, in which reference TRBV19 and TRBJ1-1 provide the parts outside the CDR3, is DGGITQSPKYLFRKEGQNVTLSCEQNLNHDAMYWYRQDPGQGLRLIYYSQIVNDFQKGDIAEGYSVSREKKESFPLTVTSAQKNPTAFYLCASSITDMNTEAFFGQGTRLTVV.

In its sample, this clone was seen once. V gene TRBV18 combines with J gene TRBJ1-2, with D tentatively TRBD1 (6 bases). This CDR3 is built from 16 residues. With 2 bases removed from V and 4 bases from J, the gap between germline ends came to 17 bases. The germline CDR1 and CDR2 sequences are KGHSH and LQKENI. CDR3 region: CASSPTQGGRSYGYTF. In DNA form, the CDR3 reads TGTGCCAGCTCACCAACACAGGGAGGTCGATCCTATGGCTACACCTTC.

The gene calls are TRBV19 and TRBJ2-1; D is perhaps TRBD1 (5 bases). The germline V gene encodes CDR1 LNHDA and CDR2 SQIVND (reference sequence). V was trimmed by 3 bases and J by 3 bases, leaving 12 bases between them. The CDR3 consists of 15 residues. CDR3 nucleotide sequence: TGTGCCAGTAGTATCGACAGTAAACTCTACAATGAGCAGTTCTTC. Translating gives CASSIDSKLYNEQFF.

The chain joins TRBV20-1 to TRBJ1-6; D ambiguous. The germline V gene has CDR1 DFQATT and CDR2 SNEGSKA (reference sequence). The CDR3 loop spans 15 amino acids. V was shortened by 3 bases and J by 0 bases, with 9 bases between the two germline ends. This CDR3 is CSASDTNSYNSPLHF. The CDR3 DNA is TGCAGTGCTAGTGACACCAACTCCTATAATTCACCCCTCCACTTT.